This TCR beta chain derives from a study of T cell responses to AZD1222 COVID-19 vaccine. Study-wide points: Donors, mostly white British, included more females; clonal diversity was possibly underestimated. Repertoire sampling happened only post peak T cell response. Across the whole spike, CD4 TCRs peaked at regions 160-218 and 743-854.

Assay used: immunoSEQ multiplex PCR; TCRdb lists only in-frame clones, some missing. The sample has 110,000 to 150,000 clones, 93% seen once. On this clone: The antigen is unknown.

Looked up from germline, CDR1 is SGHKS and CDR2 is YYEKEE (reference sequence). Trimming pared 2 bases from V and 3 bases from J, leaving 11 bases between. The CDR3 extends over 14 amino acids. The chain combines TRBV5-5 with TRBJ1-1, with a possible D match to TRBD1 (5 bases). This specimen consisted of peripheral blood, obtained on day 0 of AZD1222 vaccination. The TCR comes from an adult in good health. CDR3 amino acids: CASSLGARDTEAFF. DNA for the CDR3: TGTGCCAGCAGCTTAGGGGCAAGGGACACTGAAGCTTTCTTT.